This T cell receptor (beta chain) was found in a study of T cells in Graves' hyperthyroidism and ophthalmopathy. The CDR3 has 16 residues. J lost 5 bases, V lost 3 bases, and 8 bases had no gene match. Germline lookup yields CDR1 SGHTA and CDR2 FQGTGA. This clonotype was recorded a few times. The TCR beta CDR3 regions underwent amplification using RNA transcripts as the source. HTBI primers were the set used in a first-round RT-PCR of the TCR CDR3. TCRdb analysed the multiplex PCR reads with MiXCR anew, one entry per CDR3 protein. This table holds nearly 600,000 distinct CDR3 sequences, 14% found once.

The sequence derives from a woman aged 18-29 years with Graves' ophthalmopathy. The source material was blood. The gene calls are TRBV7-3 and TRBJ2-2, with 8 nucleotides matching TRBD2. The CDR3 region is CASSFTSGGGTGELFF. DNA of the CDR3: TGTGCCAGCAGCTTTACTAGCGGAGGGGGGACCGGGGAGCTGTTTTTT.